This is a list of T cell receptor beta chains from one sample in a study of T-cell reconstitution after alpha-beta-depleted transplantation in children. TCRdb ran MiXCR on the PCR reads and lists one entry per CDR3 protein. This sample has approximately 490,000 distinct CDR3 sequences, with under 15% found just once. The source was PBMCs from the stem cell graft donor, collected from the stem cell graft. The receptors were sampled from a human donor who donated a stem cell graft to a child with combined immunodeficiency. CDR3s include the opening cysteine and the closing phenylalanine or tryptophan. The order of the fields is clone size, J gene, D gene, V gene, CDR3 DNA, CDR3 protein. D genes are given only for firm matches. Expanded clones get a size class; other rows say once, few or many, or leave the size out.

>NA|TRBJ2-5|TRBD2|TRBV29-1
TGCAGCGCCCCCTCAATAGCGGGAGGGCAAGAGACCCAGTACTTC
CSAPSIAGGQETQYF
>NA|TRBJ2-5|NA|TRBV12-3/TRBV12-4
TGTGCCAGCAGTCCCGGGCAGGACGAAGGGTACTTC
CASSPGQDEGYF
>many|TRBJ2-2|TRBD1|TRBV24-1
TGTGCCACCAGACAGGGGGAGAACACCGGGGAGCTGTTTTTT
CATRQGENTGELFF
>NA|TRBJ2-3|TRBD2|TRBV7-3
TGTGCCAGCAGCCCCTGGGGAGGGTTGATGTCTAGCACAGATACGCAGTATTTT
CASSPWGGLMSSTDTQYF
>few|TRBJ2-7|NA|TRBV20-1
TGCAGTGCTAGGGTGGACCGGGTTTCGATCCTACGAGAGCAGTACTTC
CSARVDRVSILREQYF
>many|TRBJ2-7|NA|TRBV20-1
TGCAGTGCTTCACAGGGTACCCTCTACGAGCAGTACTTC
CSASQGTLYEQYF
>NA|TRBJ1-2|TRBD1|TRBV7-8
TGTGCCAGCAGCGGAACCCGGGACAGCAACTATGGCTACACCTTC
CASSGTRDSNYGYTF
>few|TRBJ2-7|NA|TRBV11-2
TGTGCCAGCAGCTTATCGGGGGTGATCAACGAGCAGTACTTC
CASSLSGVINEQYF
>many|TRBJ2-1|NA|TRBV7-2
TGTGCCAGCAGCGCCCCGGGACACAATGAGCAGTTCTTC
CASSAPGHNEQFF
>NA|TRBJ2-5|NA|TRBV7-2
TGTGCCAGCAGCTTAGGCCCTAGCCTACAAGAGACCCAGTACTTC
CASSLGPSLQETQYF
>NA|TRBJ2-1|NA|TRBV11-2
TGTGCCAGCAGCTTAACTCAGGGGAATGAGCAGTTCTTC
CASSLTQGNEQFF
>NA|TRBJ2-5|NA|TRBV5-1
TGCGCCAGCAGCTTGAACGGCGGTACAGAGACCCAGTACTTC
CASSLNGGTETQYF
>many|TRBJ2-1|TRBD1|TRBV6-2/TRBV6-3
TGTGCCAGCAACCGGGACAGGGGCGCCTACAATGAGCAGTTCTTC
CASNRDRGAYNEQFF
>few|TRBJ2-5|NA|TRBV7-9
TGTGCCAGCTCCTCTAGGGGAGGACTCCAAGAGACCCAGTACTTC
CASSSRGGLQETQYF
>few|TRBJ2-7|TRBD2|TRBV2
TGTGCCAGCAGTGAAGCCAAACTAGCGGGAGTATACGAGCAGTACTTC
CASSEAKLAGVYEQYF
>few|TRBJ2-1|NA|TRBV12-3/TRBV12-4
TGTGCCAGCAGTCCCGGAAAGGGAGTCCATGAGCAGTTCTTC
CASSPGKGVHEQFF
>NA|TRBJ2-7|TRBD2|TRBV10-2
TGCGCCAGCAGTACAAACCTAGCGGGGGGGATCTCCTACGAGCAGTACTTC
CASSTNLAGGISYEQYF
>many|TRBJ1-1|NA|TRBV12-3/TRBV12-4
TGTGCCAGCAGTTTGACCGCTCCTCAGGATGAAGCTTTCTTT
CASSLTAPQDEAFF
>NA|TRBJ2-7|TRBD1|TRBV20-1
TGCAGTGCTAACCCTCGACAGGGGAGCTACGAGCAGTACTTC
CSANPRQGSYEQYF